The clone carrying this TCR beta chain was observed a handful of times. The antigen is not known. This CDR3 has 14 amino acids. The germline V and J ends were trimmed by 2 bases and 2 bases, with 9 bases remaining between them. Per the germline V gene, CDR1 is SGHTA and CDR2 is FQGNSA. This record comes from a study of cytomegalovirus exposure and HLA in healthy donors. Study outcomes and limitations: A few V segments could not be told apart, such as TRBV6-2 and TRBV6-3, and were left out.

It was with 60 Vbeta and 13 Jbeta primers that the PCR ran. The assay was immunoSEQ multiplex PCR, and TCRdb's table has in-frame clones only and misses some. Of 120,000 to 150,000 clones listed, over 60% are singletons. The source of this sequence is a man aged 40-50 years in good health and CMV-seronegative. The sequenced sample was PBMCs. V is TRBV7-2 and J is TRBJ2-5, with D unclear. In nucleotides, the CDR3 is TGTGCCAGCAGCTTAAGTCAGTCGCAAGAGACCCAGTACTTC. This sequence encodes CASSLSQSQETQYF.